This TCR beta chain was recovered during a study of blood T cell repertoires in COVID-19 (TCRdb year 2020). With respect to the entire study: The collaborator samples originated in the United States, Italy and Spain and spanned the acute and convalescent phases of COVID-19. The material from the prospective study consisted of cDNA or gDNA derived from T cells, B-cell-depleted T cells, or PBMCs. Deeply sampled blood TCRbeta repertoires from subjects exposed to, actively infected with, or recovered from COVID-19 were included in the dataset. The repertoires were released in a freely available public database meant as a resource for research on the immune response to SARS-CoV-2. The samples were drawn from two sources: the first 160 participants of the ongoing ImmuneRACE study, and 950 to 1,500 subjects contributed by 6 global collaborators. The sample metadata nearly always contained a de-identified subject ID, COVID-19 status, age in years and sex. Where available, HLA class I and class II types were obtained from metadata supplied by the sample provider rather than from assay-based typing.

This clone appeared a single time. The clone's antigen remains unknown. No base qualities exist here, and no much larger clone lies one base off it. TCRbeta CDR3 regions were amplified from genomic DNA using the immunoSEQ Assay, a bias-controlled multiplex PCR. The original pipeline was this. Nucleated cell counts per sample were estimated from amplification of reference gene primers within the assay. To quantify the absolute abundance of each unique TCRbeta CDR3 rearrangement, sequence reads were collapsed and filtered. Productive Simpson clonality was computed per sample as the square root of Simpson's diversity index over productive rearrangements. Held by TCRdb, this immuneACCESS table contains in-frame sequences only and omits some clones. Under half of the omission traces to an unresolved V gene where checked; the cause of the rest is unknown. That table supplies the V and J calls and clone size; D and trimming were determined from the DNA. For this sample there are 75,000 to 95,000 clones; around 85% appear just once. Over 15% of the sample is held by the ten biggest clonotypes.

What the research found in general, with its limitations: How much clinical and demographic metadata was included differed by source and by participant, and the metadata was provided uncurated.

Collaborating institutions collected whole blood in K2EDTA tubes following their own protocols. For TCRbeta analysis, collaborators shipped samples in one of three forms: frozen whole blood, isolated PBMCs, or DNA extracted from either of those sample types. V lost 0 bases and J lost 2 bases, and the count of bases not matched to a germline gene is 9. The CDR3, cysteine through phenylalanine, is 18 amino acids long. Left in the record is the CDR3 DNA by itself, 54 bases read in frame from the first base. Reading the germline V gene (reference sequence) gives CDR1 LNHDA and CDR2 SQIVND. This clonotype was sampled from a man older than 75 with active or convalescent COVID-19. The sample taken for sequencing was peripheral blood. The V gene is TRBV19 and the J gene is TRBJ2-3; TRBD1 lines up with 9 middle nucleotides. The nucleotide sequence is TGTGCCAGTAGTATAGACGAAACGGGACAGGGTTACACAGATACGCAGTATTTT. Translated, it reads CASSIDETGQGYTDTQYF.